This T cell receptor (beta chain) was profiled in a study of CD8+CD57+ T cells in acquired aplastic anemia (dated by TCRdb to the late 2010s). Broadly, across the study: DNA extracted from sorted CD4+ and CD8+ cells had a mean of 3.2 ug, with a range of roughly 0.18 to 27.4 ug. CD8+CD57+ expansion was defined as frequency above the mean frequency observed in healthy subjects.

Genomic DNA served as template for TCR beta VDJ combination and CDR3 sequence profiling. TCR repertoire sequencing was run on an Illumina HiSeq 2000. On the study's bioinformatics: TRBV/TRBJ rearrangement plots, CDR3 size and DJ length profiles, and Simpson's diversity index were used to assess repertoires. Whichever DNA sequence was most abundant in the deep sequencing data was defined as the immunodominant clone. CDR3 amino acid sequences were checked for sharing between subjects and were compared against published repertoires and the VDJdb database. The raw public data were reprocessed by TCRdb itself: fastp quality trimming at Q25, MiXCR clonotype calling, in-frame beta chains only. Entries are consolidated by CDR3 protein sequence, retaining the most common genes and DNA. It is TCRdb's table, rather than the study itself, that gives the V and J calls and clone size. The sample includes about 180,000 distinct CDR3 sequences, with 45% to 60% observed a single time. The biggest ten clones account for roughly 13% of the sample.

Paper-wide results and their limitations: Patients and healthy controls showed no significant difference in CD8+ Simpson's diversity (P=0.060). Fewer than 30 CD8+ CDR3 sequences were found in both patients and controls but appeared to be highly expressed in patients and within the immunodominant clones of the patients.

Patients chosen for sequencing had shown expansion of CD8+CD57+ cells by flow cytometry. Severe acquired aplastic anemia was diagnosed in all patients according to International Study of Aplastic Anemia and Agranulocytosis and Camitta criteria. Patients had received no therapy at the time of blood sampling. TCR repertoires of sorted CD4+ and CD8+ blood T cells from severe aplastic anemia patients and healthy subjects were deep-sequenced in the study. In the USA, patient enrollment took place under clinicaltrials.gov protocols 00001620, 01623167, 00001397, 00071045, 00081523 and 00961064. Ficoll-Paque density gradient centrifugation was used to isolate peripheral blood mononuclear cells. Before DNA extraction, CD4+ and CD8+ T cells were sorted with FACS or magnetic beads. With regard to this clonotype: No cognate antigen has been identified for it. Base qualities are missing; no much larger clone stands one base away.

V and J lose 6 bases and 4 bases, and a span of 10 bases separates them. The CDR3 contains 11 residues, cysteine and phenylalanine counted. Only the CDR3 part of the read is kept: 33 bases, read in frame from the first base. CDR1 SQVTM and CDR2 ANQGSEA are derived from the germline V gene. Sequencing used sorted CD4+, CD8+, or CD8+CD57+ T cells (not recorded which) from PBMCs. The V gene is TRBV29-1 and the J gene is TRBJ2-7; a confident D gene designation cannot be given. This TCR was sampled from a human donor with aplastic anemia. The CDR3 corresponds to CSVLEIYEQYF. The DNA sequence is TGCAGCGTGCTGGAGATTTACGAGCAGTACTTC.